Described below is a single T cell receptor (beta chain) sequence and its context. The CDR3 loop spans 16 amino acids. V lost 3 bases to trimming and J lost 6 bases, with 15 bases between them. CDR1 and CDR2 (germline): LGHNA, YNFKEQ. In the authors' methods: Nucleated cell number was recorded as an estimate derived from reference gene primer amplification. The assay was immunoSEQ multiplex PCR, and TCRdb's table has in-frame clones only and misses some. V, J and clone size are those of that table, while D and trimming were read from the DNA. This table has about 35,000 clones, more than 70% appearing once. The sample comes from a study of blood T cell repertoires in COVID-19. Study-level information: Collection of acute and convalescent COVID-19 samples took place in the United States, Italy and Spain. PBMCs, B-cell-depleted T cells, or T cells provided the cDNA or gDNA that made up the material.

Sequenced sample: peripheral blood. The rearrangement uses TRBV4-2 and TRBJ1-6; no clear D. The TCR originated in a man in his sixties with active or convalescent COVID-19. The CDR3 nucleotides are TGTGCCAGCAGCCAGATGGGAGTGGGAATTAATTCACCCCTCCACTTT. Its protein product is CASSQMGVGINSPLHF.